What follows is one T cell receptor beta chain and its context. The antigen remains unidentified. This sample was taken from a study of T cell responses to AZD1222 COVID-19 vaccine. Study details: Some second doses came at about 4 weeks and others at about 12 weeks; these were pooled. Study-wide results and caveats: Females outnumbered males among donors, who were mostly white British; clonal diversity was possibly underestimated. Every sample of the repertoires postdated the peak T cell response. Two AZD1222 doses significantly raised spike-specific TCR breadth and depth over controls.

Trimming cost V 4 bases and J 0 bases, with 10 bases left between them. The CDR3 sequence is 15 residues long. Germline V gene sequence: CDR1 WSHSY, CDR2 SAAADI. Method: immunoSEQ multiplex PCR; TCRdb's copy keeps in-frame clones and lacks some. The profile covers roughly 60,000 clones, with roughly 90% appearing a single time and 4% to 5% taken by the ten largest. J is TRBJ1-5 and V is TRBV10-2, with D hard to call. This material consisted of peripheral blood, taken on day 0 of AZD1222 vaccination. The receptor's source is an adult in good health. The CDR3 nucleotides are TGCGCCAGCAGTGGTTCGATGGGTAGCAATCAGCCCCAGCATTTT. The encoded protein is CASSGSMGSNQPQHF.